The source of this T cell receptor (beta chain) is a study of control samples from healthy donors and cancer patients. The ends were cut back, 3 bases at V and 6 bases at J, with 14 bases in the middle. Per the germline V gene, CDR1 is MGHDK and CDR2 is SYGVNS. This CDR3 spans 14 amino acids. Clones were read by immunoSEQ multiplex PCR, and TCRdb kept only the in-frame ones, dropping some. The profile covers 90,000 to 100,000 clones, with 70% to 80% appearing a single time and roughly a tenth taken by the ten largest. This chain connects TRBV25-1 to TRBJ1-1; D is uncertain. This clonotype was sampled from a woman aged 25 to 39 in good health. What was sequenced was blood. The CDR3 spells CASSDLHSSSEAFF. CDR3 DNA sequence: TGTGCCAGCAGTGACCTGCACTCTAGTTCTGAAGCTTTCTTT.